The next 5 T cell receptor beta chains were all read from a single sample in a study of blood T cell repertoires in COVID-19. Repertoires were generated with immunoSEQ multiplex PCR, while TCRdb's copy carries only in-frame clones and drops some. The sample carries 300,000 to 350,000 clones, over 75% recorded once. Sequencing input: PBMCs or T cells enriched from blood (not recorded which). Receptors were obtained from a man in his thirties or forties who had recovered from COVID-19.

The chain is built from TRBV3-1 (or the pseudogene TRBV3-2) and TRBJ2-4; 10 positions agree with TRBD1. The CDR3 loop spans 14 amino acids. The junction had 4 bases not matched to a gene; V was cut back by 3 bases and J by 8 bases. Germline assignment: CDR1 LGHDT and CDR2 YNNKEL (reference sequence). The CDR3 region has the DNA TGTGCCAGCAGCCAGCGGGACAGGGGTGACATTCAGTACTTC. It codes for CASSQRDRGDIQYF.

This sequence joins TRBV6-5 and TRBJ1-6, with D perhaps matching TRBD1 (6 bases). Between the trimmed V and J ends, which lost 5 bases and 7 bases, there was a span of 9 bases. The germline V gene has CDR1 MNHEY and CDR2 SVGAGI. This CDR3 has 13 residues. The DNA for the CDR3 is TGTGCCAGCAGTACGGACAGAAATTCACCCCTCCACTTT. As protein: CASSTDRNSPLHF.

This chain uses TRBV2 with TRBJ2-3, with D tentatively TRBD1 (5 bases). Between the trimmed V and J ends, which lost 6 bases and 6 bases, there was a span of 10 bases. CDR1 and CDR2 (germline): SNHLY, FYNNEI. CDR3 length: 12 amino acids. The CDR3 nucleotides read TGTGCCAGCAGCCAGGGTCGGGATACGCAGTATTTT. Protein: CASSQGRDTQYF.

This clone occurred many times. The chain joins TRBV9 to TRBJ2-5; 8 bases map to TRBD1. The CDR3 totals 15 residues. Unmatched junction bases numbered 2, after V lost 0 bases and J lost 1 base. CDR1 and CDR2 (germline): SGDLS, YYNGEE. The CDR3 here is CASSVDGTGQETQYF. CDR3 DNA: TGTGCCAGCAGCGTAGATGGGACAGGCCAAGAGACCCAGTACTTC.

This sequence joins TRBV2 and TRBJ1-2; D not resolved. Germline V gene sequence: CDR1 SNHLY, CDR2 FYNNEI. This CDR3 is 16 amino acids long. V was trimmed by 0 bases and J by 4 bases, leaving 15 bases between them. CDR3 sequence (DNA): TGTGCCAGCAGTGAAGCGAGTCTCCACGGTCGCTATGGCTACACCTTC. Translating gives CASSEASLHGRYGYTF.